The rows below give T cell receptor beta chains drawn from one sample of a study of CD4 T cells in relation to SARS-CoV-2 and coronaviruses. Their cognate antigens are unknown. Here immunoSEQ multiplex PCR was the method, and the copy in TCRdb shows in-frame clones only, minus some. The sample holds tens of thousands of clones, over 75% seen once. What was sequenced was CD4+ T cells from PBMCs, cultured in vitro. Every receptor here comes from a human donor in good health. The CDR3 runs from the conserved cysteine through the conserved F or W. A D gene is named only where the DNA matches it firmly. A clone size is listed for some rows: how often the clone was seen (once, few, many), or a class if it is expanded.

V gene	J gene	clone size	D gene	CDR3 DNA	CDR3 protein
TRBV7-3	TRBJ2-2	-	-	TGTGCCAGCAGCCCACGGGCAGCCTCGAACACCGGGGAGCTGTTTTTT	CASSPRAASNTGELFF
TRBV6-5	TRBJ1-1	once	TRBD1	TGTGCCACTCAAGGACAGGCGAACACTGAAGCTTTCTTT	CATQGQANTEAFF
TRBV3-1/TRBV3-2	TRBJ1-1	-	TRBD1	TGTGCCAGCAGCTTGGGACAGGGCCTGGGGGACACTGAAGCTTTCTTT	CASSLGQGLGDTEAFF
TRBV28	TRBJ2-3	-	-	TGTGCCAGCAGCACCCCTAGCTCCCGGGGGGATACGCAGTATTTT	CASSTPSSRGDTQYF
TRBV10-3	TRBJ1-2	-	-	TGTGCCATCAGTGGCCAGACCATCCATGGCTACACCTTC	CAISGQTIHGYTF
TRBV9	TRBJ2-1	-	-	TGTGCCAGCAGCGAGCGCAGCCTTGAGTCGGGGCTCCTATCCTACAATGAGCAGTTCTTC	CASSERSLESGLLSYNEQFF
TRBV5-1	TRBJ1-2	-	-	TGCGCCAGCAGCTTAAGACAATCAAGATTGGGCTACACCTTC	CASSLRQSRLGYTF
TRBV10-3	TRBJ2-5	-	-	TGTGCCTCAGGACGACAAGAGACCCAGTACTTC	CASGRQETQYF
TRBV4-3	TRBJ1-6	-	-	TGCGCCAGCAGCCAAGAGGGGTACACCCTCCACTTT	CASSQEGYTLHF
TRBV7-2	TRBJ2-5	-	-	TGTGCCTGGGGGGCAGGGGAGACCCAGTACTTC	CAWGAGETQYF
TRBV3-1/TRBV3-2	TRBJ1-4	-	-	TGTGCCAGCAGCCAAGTAGGGACGTTCATTTTT	CASSQVGTFIF
TRBV29-1	TRBJ1-5	-	-	TGCAGCGTAGCGGGGACTCGAGGGGAGCCCCAGCATTTT	CSVAGTRGEPQHF
TRBV9	TRBJ2-1	few	-	TGTGCCAGCAGCTTAGCACCCAAAGGCAGTGAGCAGTTCTTC	CASSLAPKGSEQFF
TRBV10-3	TRBJ1-3	-	-	TGTGCCATCAGAGAAGCCTCTGGAAACACCATATATTTT	CAIREASGNTIYF
TRBV21-1	TRBJ2-4	-	-	TGTGCCAGCGGGTTACTAGGTCCCCAGGCGGGACCCCCAGACGTAAACATTCAGTACTTC	CASGLLGPQAGPPDVNIQYF
TRBV19	TRBJ2-2	-	-	TGTGCCAGTAGCACACCAGGGAACACCGGGGAGCTGTTTTTT	CASSTPGNTGELFF
TRBV10-3	TRBJ2-1	-	TRBD1	TGTGCCATCAATAACCGGGACAGGGGCCACAATGAGCAGTTCTTC	CAINNRDRGHNEQFF
TRBV18	TRBJ2-1	-	TRBD1	TGTGCCAGCTCACCTGGACAGGCCAGCGTTCGGCAGTTCTTC	CASSPGQASVRQFF
TRBV2	TRBJ2-5	-	TRBD2	TGTGCCAGCAGTGAAGCGCTTCTCCTAGCGGGAACCGAGGAGACCCAGTACTTC	CASSEALLLAGTEETQYF
TRBV19	TRBJ2-7	-	TRBD1	TGTGCCAGTAACGACGGCCACAGGGGGCGGGAAGAGCAGTACTTC	CASNDGHRGREEQYF
TRBV7-9	TRBJ1-2	-	-	TGTGCCAGCAGCTTAGCCATGGTGGATGGCTACACCTTC	CASSLAMVDGYTF
TRBV7-8	TRBJ2-3	-	-	TGTGCCAGCAGCCCACAGATCGGCGCAAGTTCGGATACGCAGTATTTT	CASSPQIGASSDTQYF
TRBV21-1	TRBJ2-2	-	-	TGTGCCAGCAGCAAAGCGGGACAGGGAAGTACCGGGGAGCTGTTTTTT	CASSKAGQGSTGELFF
TRBV6-5	TRBJ1-5	-	-	TGTGCCAGCAGACAGGGAAGTCAGCCCCAGCATTTT	CASRQGSQPQHF
TRBV9	TRBJ2-2	-	TRBD2	TGTGCCAGCAGCGTAGATAGCGGGTTGAACACCGGGGAGCTGTTTTTT	CASSVDSGLNTGELFF
TRBV11-1	TRBJ2-1	-	TRBD2	TGTGCCAGCGGCCGACTAGCGGGTGGTGAGCAGTTCTTC	CASGRLAGGEQFF
TRBV7-2	TRBJ1-5	-	-	TGTGCCAGCAACCCGGGAGGGGTTTCTCAGCCCCAGCATTTT	CASNPGGVSQPQHF